The clone carrying this T cell receptor beta chain appeared once. This entry belongs to a study of blood T cell repertoires in COVID-19. As for the study in general: The study drew acute and convalescent COVID-19 samples from the United States, Italy and Spain. The analysed material was cDNA or gDNA that came from T cells, B-cell-depleted T cells, or PBMCs.

The CDR3 has 14 amino acids. CDR1 is GTSNPN, CDR2 SVGIG, per germline (reference sequence). With V trimmed by 8 bases and J by 5 bases, 10 bases remained unmatched. In the authors' methods: It was from reference gene primer amplification that nucleated cell counts were estimated. Here immunoSEQ multiplex PCR was the method, and the copy in TCRdb shows in-frame clones only, minus some. D and trimming were read from the DNA, whereas the V and J calls and clone size are those reported in that table. The sample consists of roughly 150,000 clones, approximately 78% of them appearing once. The sequencing input was peripheral blood. The chain is built from TRBV30 and TRBJ2-5; 11 bases are a match to TRBD2. The sequence derives from a human donor with acute or convalescent COVID-19. The donor label of this sample is uncertain. Written as DNA, the CDR3 is TGTGCCCTGACCCTGACTAGCGGGGCGGAGACCCAGTACTTC. Translation gives CALTLTSGAETQYF.